The 23 T cell receptor beta chains below were found in one sample sequenced in a study of cytomegalovirus exposure and HLA in healthy donors. Primers included in the PCR were 60 Vbeta and 13 Jbeta primers. Profiled with immunoSEQ multiplex PCR; TCRdb holds only in-frame clones, not every one. The data contain approximately 120,000 clones, around 77% of them seen just once; the ten biggest clones take up around 1.2%. Sequenced: PBMCs. The source of these receptors is a man aged 45-60 years in good health and CMV-seronegative.

A few counts support this clone. V and J are TRBV19 and TRBJ2-3; 9 nucleotides agree with TRBD2. The germline V gene encodes CDR1 LNHDA and CDR2 SQIVND (reference sequence). The CDR3 spans 16 residues. Unmatched junction bases numbered 11, after V lost 6 bases and J lost 4 bases. In DNA, the CDR3 is TGTGCCAGTAGCCTAGGGCAAGCGGGAGGATCAGATACGCAGTATTTT. It codes for CASSLGQAGGSDTQYF.

CDR3 sequence (DNA): TGTGCCAGCAGTTACGCACAGGGGTATGGCTACACCTTC. Amino acids: CASSYAQGYGYTF. The chain couples TRBV6-5 to TRBJ1-2; 7 bases agree with TRBD1. With V trimmed by 2 bases and J by 5 bases, 2 bases remained unmatched. The CDR3 contains 13 residues. Germline V gene sequence: CDR1 MNHEY, CDR2 SVGAGI.

The chain employs TRBV7-6 and TRBJ1-5, with D perhaps matching TRBD1 (5 bases). Trimming pared 5 bases from V and 3 bases from J, leaving 17 bases between. CDR1 SGHVS and CDR2 FNYEAQ come from the germline V gene. CDR3 size: 16 residues. CDR3 nucleotide sequence: TGTGCCAGCAGCCCAGAGTGGGGGGGGACCAATCAGCCCCAGCATTTT. Its protein is CASSPEWGGTNQPQHF.

The chain employs TRBV10-2 and TRBJ2-7, with D unresolved. The CDR3 has 13 amino acids. Between the trimmed V and J ends, which lost 7 bases and 0 bases, there was a span of 10 bases. Looked up from germline, CDR1 is WSHSY and CDR2 is SAAADI. CDR3 loop: CASTRQASYEQYF. As DNA, the CDR3 is TGCGCCAGCACCAGGCAGGCCTCCTACGAGCAGTACTTC.

The chain joins TRBV2 to TRBJ1-2, with TRBD1 identical over 7 bases. Germline assignment: CDR1 SNHLY and CDR2 FYNNEI. The CDR3 has 14 residues. V trimming: 5 bases; J trimming: 2 bases; junction bases outside the gene matches: 5. For the CDR3, the DNA is TGTGCCAGCAGTTACATACAGGGGAACTATGGCTACACCTTC. This translates into CASSYIQGNYGYTF.

In regard to this clone: Relative to the germline gene, one junction end is altered; a read error may explain this. The chain recombines TRBV5-1 with TRBJ2-7; 7 nucleotides match TRBD2. Germline loops: CDR1 SGHRS, CDR2 YFSETQ. The CDR3 covers 14 residues. CDR3 DNA: TGCGCCAGCAGCTCAGGACTAGGTTCCTCCGAGCAGTACTTC. Its protein product is CASSSGLGSSEQYF.

The chain recombines TRBV28 with TRBJ2-7; 12 nucleotides align to TRBD2. Trimming at V came to 3 bases and at J to 5 bases, leaving 5 bases not matched to a gene. The CDR3 runs to 15 residues. The germline V gene has CDR1 MDHEN and CDR2 SYDVKM. The CDR3 bases are TGTGCCAGCAGTTTGGGGACTAGCGGGTCTCACGAGCAGTACTTC. It specifies CASSLGTSGSHEQYF.

The gene calls are TRBV10-1 and TRBJ2-1; weak D call: TRBD2 (5 bases). The CDR3 length is 14 residues. V was cut by 3 bases and J by 2 bases, with 8 bases left in between. The germline gives CDR1 WNHNN, CDR2 SYGVQD (reference sequence). In DNA form, the CDR3 reads TGCGCCAGCAGTGAAGGGCGGGCCTACAATGAGCAGTTCTTC. Amino acids: CASSEGRAYNEQFF.

The genes are TRBV2 and TRBJ2-1, with TRBD2 identical over 12 bases. CDR1 SNHLY and CDR2 FYNNEI come from the germline V gene. The CDR3 is 17 residues long. V lost 4 bases to trimming and J lost 7 bases; unmatched junction nucleotides: 11. The CDR3 spells CASSVTPGLAGPNEQFF. CDR3 bases: TGTGCCAGCAGTGTTACACCGGGACTAGCGGGCCCTAATGAGCAGTTCTTC.

On this clone: Other DNA sequences in the same sample also yield this CDR3. This chain uses TRBV19 with TRBJ2-3; 11 bases agree with TRBD2. Germline assignment: CDR1 LNHDA and CDR2 SQIVND (reference sequence). The CDR3 is made up of 16 amino acids. After removal of 1 base from V and 1 base from J, the junction contained 1 base not matched to a gene. The CDR3 protein is CASSIGGLAGTDTQYF. For the CDR3, the DNA is TGTGCCAGTAGTATAGGGGGACTAGCGGGCACAGATACGCAGTATTTT.

With regard to this clone: Within the sample, other DNA sequences also encode this same CDR3. This rearrangement joins TRBV28 to TRBJ2-5; 10 nucleotides line up with TRBD1. Germline CDR1 reads MDHEN; CDR2 reads SYDVKM. This CDR3 has 15 residues. The trim removed 5 bases at V and 6 bases at J, leaving 9 bases unmatched. CDR3: CASSPRDRGTKTQYF. CDR3 nucleotide sequence: TGTGCCAGCAGTCCCAGGGACAGGGGTACGAAGACCCAGTACTTC.

The chain joins TRBV28 to TRBJ2-4; D may be TRBD2 (6 bases). There are 17 residues in the CDR3. Deletions cut 5 bases from V and 0 bases from J, with 17 bases between. CDR1 is MDHEN, CDR2 SYDVKM, per germline. DNA of the CDR3: TGTGCCAGCAGTCCGCCTGGGGGGAGTCTAGCCAAAAACATTCAGTACTTC. Amino acids: CASSPPGGSLAKNIQYF.

This chain connects TRBV5-1 to TRBJ1-1; 8 bases are a match to TRBD1. This CDR3 is built from 15 residues. V shed 4 bases and J 6 bases; nucleotides not matched to a gene: 11. CDR1 and CDR2 from the germline V gene are SGHRS and YFSETQ. CDR3 residues: CASSSQGAIRAEAFF. DNA for the CDR3: TGCGCCAGCAGCAGCCAGGGGGCGATACGGGCTGAAGCTTTCTTT.

The chain carries TRBV5-1 and TRBJ1-1, with D perhaps matching TRBD1 (5 bases). Per the germline V gene, CDR1 is SGHRS and CDR2 is YFSETQ. V gave up 2 bases and J gave up 7 bases, with 12 bases separating them. CDR3 length: 13 residues. CDR3 DNA: TGCGCCAGCAGCTTAGGGGTGGGGATTGAAGCTTTCTTT. Its protein is CASSLGVGIEAFF.

The chain joins TRBV19 to TRBJ2-1, with D maybe TRBD1 (5 bases). There are 14 residues in the CDR3. Germline V CDR1 and CDR2: LNHDA, SQIVND (reference sequence). The V end lost 10 bases, the J end lost 2 bases, and 15 bases lay between the germline ends. CDR3 coding DNA: TGTGCCACCGGCAGGGATTCGCCCTACAATGAGCAGTTCTTC. It translates to CATGRDSPYNEQFF.

This clone was observed a single time. The chain couples TRBV28 to TRBJ2-5; TRBD2 agrees at 10 bases. Looked up from germline, CDR1 is MDHEN and CDR2 is SYDVKM. V lost 6 bases to trimming and J lost 2 bases; unmatched junction nucleotides: 3. The CDR3 is made up of 14 amino acids. In nucleotides, the CDR3 is TGTGCCAGCAGCCTAGCGGGGGTGCAAGAGACCCAGTACTTC. The encoded protein is CASSLAGVQETQYF.

This chain uses TRBV14 with TRBJ2-3, with no clear D. The CDR3 is 13 amino acids. CDR1 and CDR2 from the germline V gene are SGHDN and FVKESK. Trimming stripped 8 bases from V and 5 bases from J, with 14 bases between. CDR3 coding DNA: TGTGCCAGCCGGAGAACGGCGAAAGATACGCAGTATTTT. Its protein product is CASRRTAKDTQYF.

The J gene is TRBJ2-1, the V gene TRBV28; 7 bases are a match to TRBD1. Trimming at V came to 7 bases and at J to 0 bases, leaving 3 bases not matched to a gene. The CDR3 spans 14 residues. Per the germline V gene, CDR1 is MDHEN and CDR2 is SYDVKM. The CDR3 region has the DNA TGTGCCAGCACCAGGGACAGCTCCTACAATGAGCAGTTCTTC. This gives the protein CASTRDSSYNEQFF.

This clone was detected a few times. The chain carries TRBV2 and TRBJ1-1; D perhaps matches TRBD1 (6 bases). V lost 4 bases and J lost 0, with 12 bases in between. This CDR3 spans 15 amino acids. Looked up from germline, CDR1 is SNHLY and CDR2 is FYNNEI. Here the CDR3 reads CASSAFGQMNTEAFF. CDR3 in DNA: TGTGCCAGCAGTGCTTTTGGACAGATGAACACTGAAGCTTTCTTT.

This clone was recorded a few times. The chain employs TRBV5-4 and TRBJ2-7; TRBD1 aligns across 7 bases. V lost 3 bases to trimming and J lost 5 bases; unmatched junction nucleotides: 5. The length of the CDR3 is 13 residues. Germline lookup yields CDR1 SGHNT and CDR2 YYREEE (reference sequence). The CDR3 reads CASSSIDRDEQYF. The CDR3 nucleotides are TGTGCCAGCAGCTCCATCGACAGGGACGAGCAGTACTTC.

The V and J genes are TRBV28 and TRBJ2-4; 10 nucleotides line up with TRBD1. This CDR3 is 18 amino acids long. V trimming: 3 bases; J trimming: 1 base; junction bases outside the gene matches: 9. Looked up from germline, CDR1 is MDHEN and CDR2 is SYDVKM. The DNA for the CDR3 is TGTGCCAGCAGTTTTGGAGACAGGGGGCCGGTGGCCAAAAACATTCAGTACTTC. It is translated as CASSFGDRGPVAKNIQYF.

The count of this clone is one. V gene TRBV7-2 combines with J gene TRBJ2-7, with 8 bases matching TRBD1. The CDR3 has 13 residues. The V segment lost 2 bases and the J segment 5 bases; nucleotides outside the gene matches: 2. Germline V gene sequence: CDR1 SGHTA, CDR2 FQGNSA. The CDR3 bases are TGTGCCAGCAGCTTACAGGGGGCCGACGAGCAGTACTTC. Protein product: CASSLQGADEQYF.

The gene calls are TRBV19 and TRBJ1-5; 8 bases are a match to TRBD1. The CDR3 is 16 residues long. V lost 5 bases to trimming and J lost 2 bases; unmatched junction nucleotides: 8. Germline CDR1 LNHDA, CDR2 SQIVND (reference sequence). This CDR3 is CASSPQGALGNQPQHF. CDR3 nucleotide sequence: TGTGCCAGTAGTCCCCAGGGGGCTTTAGGCAATCAGCCCCAGCATTTT.